This T cell receptor beta chain derives from a study of T cells in Graves' hyperthyroidism and ophthalmopathy. On the study more broadly: Blood was drawn when the patient was first diagnosed and still untreated. Regarding the study as a whole: Blood held most thyroid clonotypes expanded above 0.001 frequency.

This CDR3 comprises 15 residues. The V gene end was trimmed by 6 bases and the J gene end by 3 bases; junction bases not matched to a gene: 5. Germline V gene data show CDR1 as MGHDK and CDR2 as SYGVNS. Template material for amplifying TCR beta CDR3 regions consisted of RNA transcripts. The HTBI set primed first-round TCR CDR3 RT-PCR. TCRdb itself ran the multiplex PCR reads through MiXCR, one entry per CDR3 protein. The sample includes around 540,000 distinct CDR3 sequences, about 16% of them seen just once. With duration under 3 months, ophthalmopathy was active: Clinical Activity Score at least 3, NOSPECS at least 4. For the diagnoses, clinical symptoms, serum thyroxine and TRAb, thyroid ultrasound and orbital computed tomography were used. In the case of this clonotype: Its antigen is not known.

The sequenced material came from blood. The rearrangement joins TRBV25-1 to TRBJ2-1; 10 bases line up with TRBD2. The receptor's source is a woman under 40 with Graves' ophthalmopathy. The CDR3 bases are TGTGCCAGCAGGGGATGGACTAGCGGCTACAATGAGCAGTTCTTC. This translates into CASRGWTSGYNEQFF.